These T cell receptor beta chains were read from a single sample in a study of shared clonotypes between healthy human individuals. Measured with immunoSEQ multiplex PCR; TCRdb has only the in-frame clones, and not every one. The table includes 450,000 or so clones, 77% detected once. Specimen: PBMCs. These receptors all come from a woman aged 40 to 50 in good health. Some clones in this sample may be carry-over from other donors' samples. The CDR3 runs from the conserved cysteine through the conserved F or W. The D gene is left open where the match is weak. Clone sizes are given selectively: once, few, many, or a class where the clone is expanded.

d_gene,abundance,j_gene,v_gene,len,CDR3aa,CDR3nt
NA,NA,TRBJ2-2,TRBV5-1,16,CASSLGRQPNTGELFF,TGCGCCAGCAGCTTGGGGAGACAGCCGAACACCGGGGAGCTGTTTTTT
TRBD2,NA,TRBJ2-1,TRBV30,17,CAGQWGEGASGKNEQFF,TGTGCCGGACAGTGGGGAGAAGGGGCTAGCGGGAAAAATGAGCAGTTCTTC
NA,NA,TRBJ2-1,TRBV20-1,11,CSASIASEQFF,TGCAGTGCTAGTATAGCGAGTGAGCAGTTCTTC
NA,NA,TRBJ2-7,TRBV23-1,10,CASSPDEQYF,TGCGCCAGCAGTCCGGACGAGCAGTACTTC
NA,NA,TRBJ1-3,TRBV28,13,CAAAKPSGNTIYF,TGTGCGGCCGCGAAGCCCTCTGGAAACACCATATATTTT
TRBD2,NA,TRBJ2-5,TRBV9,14,CASSPTSAQETQYF,TGTGCCAGCAGCCCGACTAGCGCCCAAGAGACCCAGTACTTC
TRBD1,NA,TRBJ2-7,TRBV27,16,CASSSFSTGETYEQYF,TGTGCCAGCAGTTCGTTCTCGACAGGGGAAACCTACGAGCAGTACTTC
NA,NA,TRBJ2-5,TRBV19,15,CASSPEGYGGETQYF,TGTGCCAGTAGTCCCGAGGGGTATGGAGGGGAGACCCAGTACTTC
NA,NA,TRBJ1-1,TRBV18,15,CASSPVGRGESEAFF,TGTGCCAGCTCACCGGTCGGCAGGGGAGAATCTGAAGCTTTCTTT
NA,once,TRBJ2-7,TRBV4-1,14,CASSPAPFGYEQYF,TGCGCCAGCAGCCCCGCCCCGTTCGGTTACGAGCAGTACTTC
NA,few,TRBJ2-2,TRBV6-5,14,CASRPLAVTGELFF,TGTGCCAGCAGACCACTGGCGGTCACCGGGGAGCTGTTTTTT
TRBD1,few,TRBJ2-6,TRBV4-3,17,CASSQVVGGDGANVLTF,TGCGCCAGCAGCCAAGTAGTAGGGGGCGACGGGGCCAACGTCCTGACTTTC
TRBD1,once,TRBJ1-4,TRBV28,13,CATTGGGNEKLFF,TGTGCCACCACAGGGGGAGGTAATGAAAAACTGTTTTTT
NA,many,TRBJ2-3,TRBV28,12,CASSSQTDTQYF,TGTGCCAGCAGTTCGCAAACAGATACGCAGTATTTT
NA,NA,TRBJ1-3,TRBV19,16,CANSYGTGDSGNTIYF,TGTGCCAACTCATACGGGACGGGAGACTCTGGAAACACCATATATTTT
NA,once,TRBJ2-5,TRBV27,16,CASSLGRDSSGETQYF,TGTGCCAGCAGTTTGGGTCGAGACAGCTCCGGGGAGACCCAGTACTTC
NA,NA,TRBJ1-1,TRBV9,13,CASSSQSYTEAFF,TGTGCCAGCAGCTCACAGAGTTACACTGAAGCTTTCTTT
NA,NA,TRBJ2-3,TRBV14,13,CASSQDRAGKQYF,TGTGCCAGCAGCCAAGATAGGGCAGGGAAGCAGTATTTT
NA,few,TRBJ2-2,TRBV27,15,CASSFSTGNTGELFF,TGTGCCAGCAGTTTTAGTACGGGGAACACCGGGGAGCTGTTTTTT
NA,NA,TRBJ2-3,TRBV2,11,CASSLTDTQYF,TGTGCCAGCAGTTTAACAGATACGCAGTATTTT
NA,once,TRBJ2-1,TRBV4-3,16,CASSQDWDPTYNEQFF,TGCGCCAGCAGCCAAGACTGGGACCCGACCTACAATGAGCAGTTCTTC
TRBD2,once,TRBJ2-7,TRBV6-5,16,CASSYAAGGNLYEQYF,TGTGCCAGCAGTTACGCGGCGGGAGGGAACCTCTACGAGCAGTACTTC
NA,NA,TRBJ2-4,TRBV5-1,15,CASSLDGLAKNIQYF,TGCGCCAGCAGCTTGGACGGGTTAGCCAAAAACATTCAGTACTTC
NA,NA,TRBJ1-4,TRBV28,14,CASSLRRVEEKLFF,TGTGCCAGCAGCCTCCGCAGGGTGGAGGAAAAACTGTTTTTT
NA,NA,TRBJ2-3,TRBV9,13,CASSVISTDTQYF,TGTGCCAGCAGCGTTATTAGCACAGATACGCAGTATTTT
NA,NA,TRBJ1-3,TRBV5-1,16,CASSLDVPNSGNTIYF,TGCGCCAGCAGCTTGGATGTCCCTAACTCTGGAAACACCATATATTTT
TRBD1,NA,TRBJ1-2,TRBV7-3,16,CASSPTGGGADYGYTF,TGTGCCAGCAGCCCAACCGGAGGGGGCGCCGACTATGGCTACACCTTC
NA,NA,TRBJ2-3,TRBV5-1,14,CASSLLGGLDTQYF,TGCGCCAGCAGCTTGCTTGGGGGGTTAGATACGCAGTATTTT
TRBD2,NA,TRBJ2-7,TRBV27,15,CASSLSASGIYEQYF,TGTGCCAGCAGTTTATCGGCTAGCGGAATATACGAGCAGTACTTC
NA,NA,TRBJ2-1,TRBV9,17,CASSVGPLIHSYNEQFF,TGTGCCAGCAGCGTAGGTCCCCTCATCCACTCCTACAATGAGCAGTTCTTC
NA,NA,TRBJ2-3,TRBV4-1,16,CASSPSPNWVADTQYF,TGCGCCAGCAGCCCCTCACCTAATTGGGTGGCAGATACGCAGTATTTT
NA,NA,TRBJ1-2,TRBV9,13,CASSVESGASYTF,TGTGCCAGCAGCGTAGAATCAGGGGCGAGCTACACCTTC
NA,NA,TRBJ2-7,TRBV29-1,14,CSVVKREPPREQYF,TGCAGCGTTGTGAAAAGGGAACCTCCACGCGAGCAGTACTTC
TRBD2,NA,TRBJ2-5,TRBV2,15,CASSEGLAGVETQYF,TGTGCCAGCAGTGAAGGGCTAGCGGGAGTAGAGACCCAGTACTTC
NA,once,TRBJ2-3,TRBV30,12,CAWRGPSDTQYF,TGTGCCTGGAGGGGACCTTCAGATACGCAGTATTTT
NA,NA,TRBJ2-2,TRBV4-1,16,CASSQYLDSRMGELFF,TGCGCCAGCAGCCAATACTTGGACTCCAGAATGGGGGAGCTGTTTTTT